These 31 T cell receptor beta chains were sequenced from one sample in a study of blood T cell repertoires in COVID-19. The protocol was immunoSEQ multiplex PCR, while the TCRdb copy is restricted to in-frame clones and leaves out a portion. This sample yields 350,000 or so clones, of which around 89% are seen a single time; under 2% belongs to the top ten. The source material was peripheral blood. The receptors stem from a woman younger than 45 with COVID-19, enrolled during active disease.

The chain employs TRBV2 and TRBJ1-2; 8 nucleotides align to TRBD1. V was pared by 7 bases and J by 4 bases, with 11 bases of the junction left unmatched. From germline, CDR1 is SNHLY and CDR2 FYNNEI. This CDR3 spans 15 amino acids. The CDR3 protein is CASIEIGQGAYGYTF. DNA of the CDR3: TGTGCCAGCATCGAGATAGGACAGGGTGCCTATGGCTACACCTTC.

The chain carries TRBV5-1 and TRBJ2-7; D may be TRBD1 (6 bases). Deletions cut 4 bases from V and 1 base from J, with 12 bases between. The germline V gene encodes CDR1 SGHRS and CDR2 YFSETQ. CDR3 length: 14 residues. The CDR3 DNA follows: TGCGCCAGCAGCACCCGGACAGATTCCTACGAGCAGTACTTC. Translation gives CASSTRTDSYEQYF.

This rearrangement joins TRBV4-1 to TRBJ1-4; 9 nucleotides line up with TRBD1. V was clipped by 2 bases and J by 8 bases; unmatched bases: 6. From germline, CDR1 is MGHRA and CDR2 YSYEKL. The CDR3 is made up of 15 amino acids. CDR3 sequence reads: CASSQHGTGNEKLFF. CDR3 DNA: TGCGCCAGCAGCCAACACGGGACAGGGAACGAAAAACTGTTTTTT.

The genes are TRBV5-5 and TRBJ1-5; 10 bases line up with TRBD1. Germline CDR1 SGHKS, CDR2 YYEKEE (reference sequence). The CDR3 consists of 17 residues. Germline trimming cut 4 bases from V and 0 bases from J; bases unmatched to any gene: 7. In DNA, the CDR3 is TGTGCCAGCAGCCAGGACAGGGGGGTTTATAGCAATCAGCCCCAGCATTTT. This translates into CASSQDRGVYSNQPQHF.

The CDR3 DNA reads as TGTGCCAGCAGCGTTAATTCGGCCGGAGCTGGAAACACCATATATTTT. This translates into CASSVNSAGAGNTIYF. The genes are TRBV7-9 and TRBJ1-3; D unresolved. Germline V gives CDR1 SEHNR, CDR2 FQNEAQ (reference sequence). The CDR3 totals 16 residues. The V end was cut by 5 bases, the J end by 2 bases, with 16 bases between.

The chain is built from TRBV7-3 and TRBJ2-1; 7 nucleotides line up with TRBD1. Germline CDR1 and CDR2: SGHTA and FQGTGA. Unmatched junction bases numbered 4, after V lost 2 bases and J lost 3 bases. The CDR3 covers 15 residues. The chain's CDR3 is CASSLGGTDYNEQFF. Here the CDR3 DNA reads TGTGCCAGCAGCTTAGGTGGGACAGACTACAATGAGCAGTTCTTC.

The genes are TRBV3-1 (or the pseudogene TRBV3-2) and TRBJ2-3; D possibly corresponds to TRBD1 (5 bases). The CDR3 totals 14 residues. V gave up 4 bases and J gave up 4 bases, with 12 bases separating them. The germline gives CDR1 LGHDT, CDR2 YNNKEL (reference sequence). Here the CDR3 reads CASSPGIGADTQYF. CDR3 bases: TGTGCCAGCAGCCCAGGGATTGGGGCAGATACGCAGTATTTT.

Comment on this clone: Other nucleotide sequences from this sample produce the same CDR3. The rearrangement links TRBV5-1 to TRBJ1-1; weak D call: TRBD1 (5 bases). The ends were cut back, 0 bases at V and 4 bases at J, with 10 bases in the middle. The germline V gene has CDR1 SGHRS and CDR2 YFSETQ. The CDR3 spans 14 residues. CDR3 DNA sequence: TGCGCCAGCAGCTTGGCCCCCGGGGGCACTGAAGCTTTCTTT. Encoded protein: CASSLAPGGTEAFF.

Worth noting for this clone: Other DNA sequences in the sample encode the same CDR3. The rearrangement joins TRBV5-1 to TRBJ2-7, with TRBD2 as a possible D gene (5 bases). This CDR3 has 11 residues. Trimming removed 5 bases from V and 3 bases from J, with 6 bases in between. Germline-derived CDR1 and CDR2 are SGHRS and YFSETQ. The CDR3 sequence: CASREGYEQYF. The DNA for the CDR3 is TGCGCCAGCAGAGAGGGCTACGAGCAGTACTTC.

This chain uses TRBV5-5 with TRBJ1-2; D gene uncertain. The V end lost 0 bases, the J end lost 5 bases, and 8 bases lay between the germline ends. Germline loops: CDR1 SGHKS, CDR2 YYEKEE (reference sequence). This CDR3 has 13 amino acids. This CDR3 reads CASSLAGGYGYTF. The CDR3, as DNA: TGTGCCAGCAGCTTGGCCGGCGGATATGGCTACACCTTC. Drawing the rest from reference TRBV5-5 and TRBJ1-2, the complete variable domain is DAGVTQSPTHLIKTRGQQVTLRCSPISGHKSVSWYQQVLGQGPQFIFQYYEKEERGRGNFPDRFSARQFPNYSSELNVNALLLGDSALYLCASSLAGGYGYTFGSGTRLTVV.

V is TRBV7-2 and J is TRBJ2-2; D unresolved. V was cut by 2 bases and J by 4 bases, with 11 bases left in between. From germline, CDR1 is SGHTA and CDR2 FQGNSA. This CDR3 has 15 residues. The DNA for the CDR3 is TGTGCCAGCAGCTTATCCCCAGACTCCACCGGGGAGCTGTTTTTT. The encoded protein is CASSLSPDSTGELFF.

The chain joins TRBV11-1 to TRBJ2-7, with 9 bases lining up with TRBD1. Unmatched junction bases numbered 6, after V lost 3 bases and J lost 0 bases. CDR1 and CDR2 (germline): SGHAT, FQDESV (reference sequence). The CDR3 totals 16 residues. CDR3 loop: CASSFRDRASSYEQYV. In DNA, the CDR3 is TGTGCCAGCAGCTTCCGGGACAGGGCCTCCTCCTACGAGCAGTACGTC.

The V call is TRBV3-1 (or the pseudogene TRBV3-2), the J call TRBJ2-1; D gene ambiguous. The CDR3 covers 11 residues. Germline loops: CDR1 LGHDT, CDR2 YNNKEL (reference sequence). V lost 7 bases, J lost 9 bases, and 10 bases lay in between. DNA of the CDR3: TGTGCCAGCAACACGGGTTGTGAGCAGTTCTTC. Its translation: CASNTGCEQFF.

The chain links TRBV20-1 to TRBJ1-1; D is undetermined. V lost 3 bases to trimming and J lost 7 bases, with 9 bases between them. The CDR3 loop spans 11 amino acids. Germline lookup yields CDR1 DFQATT and CDR2 SNEGSKA (reference sequence). The chain's CDR3 is CSASQEVEAFF. CDR3 nucleotides: TGCAGTGCTAGCCAGGAAGTTGAAGCTTTCTTT.

This chain joins TRBV29-1 and TRBJ1-1; D is undetermined. This CDR3 has 13 amino acids. V was clipped by 7 bases and J by 2 bases, with 14 bases between them. Germline values: CDR1 SQVTM, CDR2 ANQGSEA. The CDR3 nucleotides read TGCAGCGCTACCCCCGCCGGTAACACTGAAGCTTTCTTT. Protein product: CSATPAGNTEAFF.

This rearrangement joins TRBV5-1 to TRBJ1-2; 8 bases align to TRBD1. CDR1 SGHRS and CDR2 YFSETQ come from the germline V gene. V gave up 2 bases and J gave up 1 base; unmatched junction bases: 7. The CDR3 has 16 amino acids. The CDR3 is CASSFSPGQGNYGYTF. CDR3 sequence (DNA): TGCGCCAGCAGCTTCTCTCCTGGACAGGGTAACTATGGCTACACCTTC.

This chain connects TRBV5-1 to TRBJ1-1; 8 nucleotides line up with TRBD1. The germline V gene encodes CDR1 SGHRS and CDR2 YFSETQ. The CDR3 totals 14 residues. Losses at the gene ends were 4 bases for V and 4 bases for J; bases not matched to a gene: 6. This CDR3 is CASSPTGAGTEAFF. CDR3 coding DNA: TGCGCCAGCAGCCCGACAGGGGCGGGCACTGAAGCTTTCTTT.

The chain links TRBV7-6 to TRBJ2-3; a weak D match, TRBD2 (7 bases). From germline, CDR1 is SGHVS and CDR2 FNYEAQ. The CDR3 has 18 residues. Trimming removed 1 base from V and 0 bases from J, with 17 bases in between. The CDR3 nucleotides read TGTGCCAGCAGCTTAGTAGGGGGGGCAGTCCCTAGCACAGATACGCAGTATTTT. Its protein product is CASSLVGGAVPSTDTQYF.

The rearrangement links TRBV7-9 to TRBJ1-5; TRBD1 matches at 9 bases. V shed 4 bases and J 7 bases; nucleotides not matched to a gene: 14. CDR3 size: 17 residues. The germline V gene encodes CDR1 SEHNR and CDR2 FQNEAQ (reference sequence). The CDR3 here is CASSSDPGQGGRQPQHF. The CDR3 DNA reads as TGTGCCAGCAGCTCGGACCCGGGACAGGGCGGTCGGCAGCCCCAGCATTTT.

This chain uses TRBV7-2 with TRBJ2-2; 7 nucleotides line up with TRBD1. Germline assignment: CDR1 SGHTA and CDR2 FQGNSA. CDR3 length: 16 amino acids. Trimming cost V 6 bases and J 1 base; bases outside gene matches: 8. The CDR3 here is CASSYRDRRNTGELFF. CDR3 coding DNA: TGTGCCAGCAGTTATAGGGACAGACGGAACACCGGGGAGCTGTTTTTT.

The genes are TRBV19 and TRBJ1-5; 9 nucleotides line up with TRBD1. The CDR3 is 15 residues long. Germline V lookup: CDR1 LNHDA, CDR2 SQIVND (reference sequence). V lost 4 bases and J lost 0; bases outside the gene matches: 1. CDR3 coding DNA: TGTGCCAGTAGTAGGACAGGGGATAGCAATCAGCCCCAGCATTTT. Its translation: CASSRTGDSNQPQHF.

The chain links TRBV11-1 to TRBJ1-3; D is uncertain. Germline-derived CDR1 and CDR2 are SGHAT and FQDESV (reference sequence). Trimming shortened V by 2 bases and J by 8 bases, and 10 bases separated the two germline ends. The CDR3 contains 13 residues. The CDR3 is CASSLNFRDTIYF. Here the CDR3 DNA reads TGTGCCAGCAGCTTAAATTTCCGGGACACCATATATTTT.

V and J are TRBV7-2 and TRBJ2-1, with 8 bases that match TRBD2. The CDR3 extends over 14 amino acids. V lost 5 bases, J lost 5 bases, and 5 bases stayed unmatched. CDR1 is SGHTA and CDR2 is FQGNSA in the germline V gene. This CDR3 is CASSALAGHNEQFF. The CDR3 coding sequence is TGTGCCAGCAGCGCCTTAGCGGGGCACAATGAGCAGTTCTTC. The complete variable domain, with remaining parts taken from reference TRBV7-2 and TRBJ2-1, reads GAGVSQSPSNKVTEKGKDVELRCDPISGHTALYWYRQSLGQGLEFLIYFQGNSAPDKSGLPSDRFSAERTGGSVSTLTIQRTQQEDSAVYLCASSALAGHNEQFFGPGTRLTVL.

This chain uses TRBV6-5 with TRBJ2-3; D remains ambiguous. CDR3 length: 14 amino acids. The germline gives CDR1 MNHEY, CDR2 SVGAGI. With 2 bases removed from V and 3 bases from J, the gap between germline ends came to 9 bases. The CDR3 is CASSYTIGTDTQYF. The CDR3 DNA follows: TGTGCCAGCAGTTACACTATTGGGACAGATACGCAGTATTTT.

The V and J genes are TRBV7-9 and TRBJ1-1, with D perhaps matching TRBD1 (6 bases). The CDR3 contains 16 residues. V lost 0 bases to trimming and J lost 0 bases, with 11 bases between them. The germline CDR1 and CDR2 sequences are SEHNR and FQNEAQ (reference sequence). The CDR3 DNA reads TGTGCCAGCAGCTTAGCGCGGGGGACAATGAACACTGAAGCTTTCTTT. Protein: CASSLARGTMNTEAFF. Supplemented by reference TRBV7-9 and TRBJ1-1, the full variable domain reads DTGVSQNPRHKITKRGQNVTFRCDPISEHNRLYWYRQTLGQGPEFLTYFQNEAQLEKSRLLSDRFSAERPKGSFSTLEIQRTEQGDSAMYLCASSLARGTMNTEAFFGQGTRLTVV.

This clone showed up just once. This chain connects TRBV27 to TRBJ2-1; perhaps TRBD2 as D (6 bases). This CDR3 comprises 20 residues. The V and J ends lost 5 bases and 2 bases respectively, with 28 bases between them. Per the germline V gene, CDR1 is MNHEY and CDR2 is SMNVEV (reference sequence). The CDR3 here is CASSIKPLIPREATYNEQFF. The CDR3 DNA reads as TGTGCCAGCAGTATAAAACCGCTGATTCCAAGGGAGGCTACCTACAATGAGCAGTTCTTC.

The J gene is TRBJ1-4, the V gene TRBV6-5; D gene unclear. The CDR3 is 12 residues long. V shed 6 bases and J shed 13 bases, with 15 bases lying between them. Germline CDR1 reads MNHEY; CDR2 reads SVGAGI. DNA for the CDR3: TGTGCCAGCAGCACCGGGAACAGTGGACTGTTTTTT. Its protein product is CASSTGNSGLFF.

The CDR3 bases are TGTGCCACCAGTGAACCGGGACAGGGGTCCTACAATGAGCAGTTCTTC. Protein product: CATSEPGQGSYNEQFF. This chain connects TRBV24-1 to TRBJ2-1; 10 positions match TRBD1. Germline CDR1 KGHDR, CDR2 SFDVKD. With 4 bases clipped from V and 1 base from J, the junction kept 3 bases outside the gene matches. CDR3 length equals 16 residues.

As regards this clone: The same CDR3 is also encoded by other DNA sequences in this sample. The chain combines TRBV7-9 with TRBJ2-7, with TRBD1 as a possible D gene (5 bases). The V gene lost 3 bases and the J gene lost 3 bases, with 6 bases spanning the gap. The V gene's germline CDR1 is SEHNR and CDR2 FQNEAQ (reference sequence). The CDR3 is 12 amino acids. The CDR3 DNA reads as TGTGCCAGCAGCTTGCAGGGCTACGAGCAGTACTTC. It specifies CASSLQGYEQYF.

This clone was detected only once. This sequence joins TRBV19 and TRBJ1-3, with 8 nucleotides matching TRBD1. The junction had 12 bases not matched to a gene; V was cut back by 10 bases and J by 1 base. CDR1 and CDR2 from the germline V gene are LNHDA and SQIVND (reference sequence). There are 16 residues in the CDR3. The CDR3 protein is CATADRVVLSGNTIYF. The CDR3 nucleotides read TGTGCCACCGCGGACAGGGTTGTTCTTTCTGGAAACACCATATATTTT.

The chain joins TRBV12-3 or TRBV12-4 to TRBJ1-2; D not resolved. Trimming cost V 6 bases and J 4 bases, with 9 bases left between them. This CDR3 comprises 12 residues. The CDR3 protein is CASRLGIYGYTF. As DNA, the CDR3 is TGTGCCAGCAGACTCGGGATCTATGGCTACACCTTC.